This TCR beta chain was observed in a study of blood T cells in healthy people across ages (dated by TCRdb to about 2015). As for the study more broadly: In model experiments, template switching captured about one uniquely barcoded TCR beta cDNA molecule for every two T cells. The study measured age-related changes in TCR beta repertoire diversity using deep sequencing normalized with unique cDNA molecular identifiers. Four age groups were formed from the donors: young (average 16 years), middle-aged (around 37), aged (over 55) and long-lived (about 80). Donors of different ages were randomly distributed across sequencing lanes to avoid experimental bias. Two additional independent replicas of 1 million unique cDNA reads from the same blood draw were analyzed for two donors (one aged 18 to 29 and one aged 80 or older). The investigation overall reported the following: Observed TCR beta diversity per million T cells fell roughly linearly with age, and a significant reduction was already apparent by age around 40. Because the CMV infection status of the donors was unknown, age-related changes in expanded clonotypes may potentially have been confounded. Compared with the aged group, the long-lived group had more naive CD4+ T cells, fewer expanded clones and increased TCR diversity, suggesting age selection. The percentage of naive T cells measured by flow cytometry correlated strongly with observed TCR beta diversity. Estimates of total diversity from one million sequenced T cells were regarded as lower bounds and underestimates. Conclusive comparison of naive and antigen-experienced compartments was prevented by the profiling of bulk unsorted PBMCs.

Systemically healthy Caucasian individuals from Russia, around 39 in total and aged about 6 to 95 years, were included as donors. Each donor gave about 9.7 milliliters of peripheral blood, drawn into EDTA-treated Vacutainer tubes. Ficoll-Paque density-gradient centrifugation was used to isolate PBMCs, with at least 7 million obtained per sample. Total RNA, at least 5 micrograms per sample, was extracted from PBMCs with Trizol reagent. For every donor, flow cytometry on a PBMC aliquot measured the percentage of naive CD45RAhigh/CD27high T cells. Concerning this clonotype itself: The clone's antigen remains unknown. Per-base quality was not reported, and no clone a single base away is much larger than it.

Library method: 5' RACE. The reads were generated on an Illumina HiSeq 2500. A second PCR of 7 to 11 cycles was performed with a sample-barcoded 5' primer and a J-beta primer mix. Each TCR beta cDNA molecule received a unique molecular identifier from a template-switch 5' adaptor carrying 12 random nucleotides. Each sample yielded at least 2.5 million CDR3-containing paired-end reads. The Mint cDNA synthesis kit, primed by a TRBC-specific oligonucleotide, was used to synthesize first-strand cDNA from all RNA. After uracil-DNA glycosylase treatment, a first 18-cycle PCR used universal primers M1SS and BC2_uni_R on all cDNA. In the paper's pipeline: For normalization, 1 million high-quality reads were randomly selected from each sample, with every read carrying a distinct molecular identifier. Instead of being binned into consensus sequences, reads with shared molecular identifiers were discarded. MiTCR, run with a Q25 quality threshold and the strictest error-elimination algorithm, handled CDR3 identification, clonotype clustering and error correction. A nonparametric unseen species model with Euler transformation was used to estimate a lower bound on total TCR beta diversity. In TCRdb, the public reads were trimmed at Q25 with fastp and aligned with MiXCR, with productive beta chains retained. Each record represents a unique CDR3 protein, reported with the most common genes and DNA among its rows. Clone size and V and J calls follow TCRdb, not the original study. The sample records about 1.5 million distinct CDR3 sequences, 40% to 45% of which are singletons. The ten largest clones capture around 4% of the sample.

Here V drops 5 bases and J drops 11 bases, and the junction holds 18 bases not matched to any gene. Including the terminal cysteine and phenylalanine, the CDR3 comprises 16 residues. CDR3 DNA only is kept here, 48 bases in frame from base 1. The specimen was blood. The sequence was obtained from a woman in her late teens or twenties in good health. The chain was built from TRBV12-3 or TRBV12-4 and TRBJ2-5; 9 middle bases align to TRBD2. The nucleotides are TGTGCCAGCAGTCTGGCAGGAAGCGGGAGGTATTTAGAGCAGTACTTC. This yields the protein CASSLAGSGRYLEQYF.